This TCR beta chain was obtained from a study of identifying expanded T cells in peripheral blood. Collection occurred without any documented infections or immune events in donors. Study outcomes and limitations: Roughly two-week clone count variance significantly increased as total template count grew.

This clone occurred a few times. The antigen remains unidentified. Data came from immunoSEQ multiplex PCR; TCRdb stores just in-frame clones and leaves some out. The table includes around 99,000 clones, about 85% detected once. Trimming took 1 base from V and 2 from J, leaving 12 bases between them. The V gene's germline CDR1 is SGHVS and CDR2 FNYEAQ. The CDR3 contains 15 residues. The V call is TRBV7-6, the J call TRBJ2-7; a weak D match, TRBD2 (6 bases). The sample consisted of blood. This TCR derives from a person aged 18-69 years in good health. CDR3 loop: CASSLVRGSTYEQYF. CDR3 nucleotides: TGTGCCAGCAGCTTAGTCCGGGGGAGTACCTACGAGCAGTACTTC.